The 12 T cell receptor beta chains reported below all come from one sample, sequenced in a study of cytomegalovirus exposure and HLA in healthy donors. PCR amplification relied on 60 Vbeta primers (plus 13 Jbeta primers). Libraries were prepared by immunoSEQ multiplex PCR; TCRdb keeps only in-frame clonotypes and omits some of them. The table records around 130,000 clones, around four fifths of them present only once. The source material was PBMCs. The source of these receptors is a boy younger than 10 in good health and CMV-seronegative.

CDR3 bases: TGTGCCAGCAGCTTAGCAGGGGGCTCCTACGAGCAGTACTTC. Translating it yields CASSLAGGSYEQYF. The chain is built from TRBV11-3 and TRBJ2-7; 7 bases align to TRBD1. The CDR3 has 14 amino acids. After removal of 1 base from V and 0 bases from J, the junction contained 0 bases not matched to a gene. Germline V gene sequence: CDR1 SGHNT, CDR2 YENEEA.

The gene calls are TRBV7-8 and TRBJ1-1; 7 bases agree with TRBD1. The germline CDR1 and CDR2 sequences are SGHVS and FQNEAQ. There are 14 residues in the CDR3. Trimming removed 5 bases from V and 5 bases from J; junction bases left unmatched: 8. CDR3 region: CASSPLTGMTEAFF. The CDR3 region has the DNA TGTGCCAGCAGCCCGCTGACAGGGATGACTGAAGCTTTCTTT.

J is TRBJ1-1 and V is TRBV11-3, with a weak D call TRBD1 (6 bases). There are 14 residues in the CDR3. Trimming shortened V by 4 bases and J by 4 bases, and 13 bases separated the two germline ends. Germline V gene lookup returns CDR1 SGHNT and CDR2 YENEEA. In nucleotides, the CDR3 is TGTGCCAGCAGCTCAGGAACAGGGAGCACTGAAGCTTTCTTT. This sequence encodes CASSSGTGSTEAFF.

The chain carries TRBV7-9 and TRBJ1-3; perhaps TRBD1 as D (6 bases). This CDR3 region has 12 residues. The V gene lost 4 bases and the J gene lost 9 bases, with 10 bases spanning the gap. Per the germline V gene, CDR1 is SEHNR and CDR2 is FQNEAQ (reference sequence). CDR3 sequence reads: CASSWGPGTIYF. CDR3 bases: TGTGCCAGCAGCTGGGGGCCTGGCACCATATATTTT.

The chain couples TRBV5-4 to TRBJ2-1; TRBD1 matches at 11 bases. Trimming cost V 4 bases and J 11 bases; bases outside gene matches: 8. The germline V gene encodes CDR1 SGHNT and CDR2 YYREEE (reference sequence). CDR3 length: 14 residues. CDR3 sequence (DNA): TGTGCCAGCAGCCGGGAAGGACAGGGGGCCAAGCAGTTCTTC. Residues: CASSREGQGAKQFF.

This clone showed up just once. The chain links TRBV30 to TRBJ2-5; possible D gene TRBD1, 5 bases. V lost 1 base to trimming and J lost 1 base, with 13 bases between them. The CDR3 is 15 residues long. Per the germline V gene, CDR1 is GTSNPN and CDR2 is SVGIG (reference sequence). CDR3 in DNA: TGTGCCTGGAGTGAGGATGGGGCAGTCCAAGAGACCCAGTACTTC. Encoded protein: CAWSEDGAVQETQYF.

The chain has TRBV6-5 and TRBJ1-5, with D hard to call. CDR3 size: 14 residues. Germline assignment: CDR1 MNHEY and CDR2 SVGAGI. V was cut by 2 bases and J by 1 base, with 6 bases left in between. CDR3: CASSYGRSNQPQHF. The DNA for the CDR3 is TGTGCCAGCAGTTACGGGAGGAGCAATCAGCCCCAGCATTTT.

The genes are TRBV30 and TRBJ1-6; D possibly corresponds to TRBD1 (5 bases). The CDR3 loop spans 13 amino acids. Per germline, CDR1 GTSNPN and CDR2 SVGIG (reference sequence). For the CDR3, the DNA is TGTGCTTGGGGGGGGATCCAGGATTCACCCCTCCACTTT. This encodes CAWGGIQDSPLHF.

This clone was seen once. This chain joins TRBV5-1 and TRBJ2-1; D perhaps matches TRBD2 (7 bases). With 4 bases removed from V and 0 bases from J, the gap between germline ends came to 17 bases. The CDR3 runs 17 residues. Germline V CDR1 and CDR2: SGHRS, YFSETQ. The CDR3 DNA reads as TGCGCCAGCAGCCCCGGGGGGCTAGCCATCTCCTACAATGAGCAGTTCTTC. Residues: CASSPGGLAISYNEQFF.

This chain links TRBV5-1 with TRBJ1-1, with a possible D match to TRBD1 (5 bases). Germline values: CDR1 SGHRS, CDR2 YFSETQ. The V gene lost 4 bases and the J gene lost 0 bases, with 22 bases spanning the gap. This CDR3 has 18 amino acids. CDR3 DNA: TGCGCCAGCAGCACCGGTTGGGGCCGGGGCGGGATGAACACTGAAGCTTTCTTT. It codes for CASSTGWGRGGMNTEAFF.

V gene TRBV12-5 combines with J gene TRBJ2-1; the match to TRBD1 covers 7 bases. There are 14 residues in the CDR3. Looked up from germline, CDR1 is LGHNT and CDR2 is FRNRAP. The ends lost 5 bases at V and 4 bases at J; junction bases unmatched: 5. The CDR3 loop is CASGTGTVYNEQFF. The CDR3 region has the DNA TGTGCTAGTGGTACCGGGACAGTTTACAATGAGCAGTTCTTC.

The chain employs TRBV6-5 and TRBJ2-1; D may be TRBD1 (6 bases). CDR1 MNHEY and CDR2 SVGAGI come from the germline V gene. Trimming cost V 7 bases and J 6 bases, with 19 bases left between them. The CDR3 length is 15 residues. The CDR3 bases are TGTGCCAGCATCCCACAGGGTTCATTCTCCAATGAGCAGTTCTTC. It yields the protein CASIPQGSFSNEQFF.